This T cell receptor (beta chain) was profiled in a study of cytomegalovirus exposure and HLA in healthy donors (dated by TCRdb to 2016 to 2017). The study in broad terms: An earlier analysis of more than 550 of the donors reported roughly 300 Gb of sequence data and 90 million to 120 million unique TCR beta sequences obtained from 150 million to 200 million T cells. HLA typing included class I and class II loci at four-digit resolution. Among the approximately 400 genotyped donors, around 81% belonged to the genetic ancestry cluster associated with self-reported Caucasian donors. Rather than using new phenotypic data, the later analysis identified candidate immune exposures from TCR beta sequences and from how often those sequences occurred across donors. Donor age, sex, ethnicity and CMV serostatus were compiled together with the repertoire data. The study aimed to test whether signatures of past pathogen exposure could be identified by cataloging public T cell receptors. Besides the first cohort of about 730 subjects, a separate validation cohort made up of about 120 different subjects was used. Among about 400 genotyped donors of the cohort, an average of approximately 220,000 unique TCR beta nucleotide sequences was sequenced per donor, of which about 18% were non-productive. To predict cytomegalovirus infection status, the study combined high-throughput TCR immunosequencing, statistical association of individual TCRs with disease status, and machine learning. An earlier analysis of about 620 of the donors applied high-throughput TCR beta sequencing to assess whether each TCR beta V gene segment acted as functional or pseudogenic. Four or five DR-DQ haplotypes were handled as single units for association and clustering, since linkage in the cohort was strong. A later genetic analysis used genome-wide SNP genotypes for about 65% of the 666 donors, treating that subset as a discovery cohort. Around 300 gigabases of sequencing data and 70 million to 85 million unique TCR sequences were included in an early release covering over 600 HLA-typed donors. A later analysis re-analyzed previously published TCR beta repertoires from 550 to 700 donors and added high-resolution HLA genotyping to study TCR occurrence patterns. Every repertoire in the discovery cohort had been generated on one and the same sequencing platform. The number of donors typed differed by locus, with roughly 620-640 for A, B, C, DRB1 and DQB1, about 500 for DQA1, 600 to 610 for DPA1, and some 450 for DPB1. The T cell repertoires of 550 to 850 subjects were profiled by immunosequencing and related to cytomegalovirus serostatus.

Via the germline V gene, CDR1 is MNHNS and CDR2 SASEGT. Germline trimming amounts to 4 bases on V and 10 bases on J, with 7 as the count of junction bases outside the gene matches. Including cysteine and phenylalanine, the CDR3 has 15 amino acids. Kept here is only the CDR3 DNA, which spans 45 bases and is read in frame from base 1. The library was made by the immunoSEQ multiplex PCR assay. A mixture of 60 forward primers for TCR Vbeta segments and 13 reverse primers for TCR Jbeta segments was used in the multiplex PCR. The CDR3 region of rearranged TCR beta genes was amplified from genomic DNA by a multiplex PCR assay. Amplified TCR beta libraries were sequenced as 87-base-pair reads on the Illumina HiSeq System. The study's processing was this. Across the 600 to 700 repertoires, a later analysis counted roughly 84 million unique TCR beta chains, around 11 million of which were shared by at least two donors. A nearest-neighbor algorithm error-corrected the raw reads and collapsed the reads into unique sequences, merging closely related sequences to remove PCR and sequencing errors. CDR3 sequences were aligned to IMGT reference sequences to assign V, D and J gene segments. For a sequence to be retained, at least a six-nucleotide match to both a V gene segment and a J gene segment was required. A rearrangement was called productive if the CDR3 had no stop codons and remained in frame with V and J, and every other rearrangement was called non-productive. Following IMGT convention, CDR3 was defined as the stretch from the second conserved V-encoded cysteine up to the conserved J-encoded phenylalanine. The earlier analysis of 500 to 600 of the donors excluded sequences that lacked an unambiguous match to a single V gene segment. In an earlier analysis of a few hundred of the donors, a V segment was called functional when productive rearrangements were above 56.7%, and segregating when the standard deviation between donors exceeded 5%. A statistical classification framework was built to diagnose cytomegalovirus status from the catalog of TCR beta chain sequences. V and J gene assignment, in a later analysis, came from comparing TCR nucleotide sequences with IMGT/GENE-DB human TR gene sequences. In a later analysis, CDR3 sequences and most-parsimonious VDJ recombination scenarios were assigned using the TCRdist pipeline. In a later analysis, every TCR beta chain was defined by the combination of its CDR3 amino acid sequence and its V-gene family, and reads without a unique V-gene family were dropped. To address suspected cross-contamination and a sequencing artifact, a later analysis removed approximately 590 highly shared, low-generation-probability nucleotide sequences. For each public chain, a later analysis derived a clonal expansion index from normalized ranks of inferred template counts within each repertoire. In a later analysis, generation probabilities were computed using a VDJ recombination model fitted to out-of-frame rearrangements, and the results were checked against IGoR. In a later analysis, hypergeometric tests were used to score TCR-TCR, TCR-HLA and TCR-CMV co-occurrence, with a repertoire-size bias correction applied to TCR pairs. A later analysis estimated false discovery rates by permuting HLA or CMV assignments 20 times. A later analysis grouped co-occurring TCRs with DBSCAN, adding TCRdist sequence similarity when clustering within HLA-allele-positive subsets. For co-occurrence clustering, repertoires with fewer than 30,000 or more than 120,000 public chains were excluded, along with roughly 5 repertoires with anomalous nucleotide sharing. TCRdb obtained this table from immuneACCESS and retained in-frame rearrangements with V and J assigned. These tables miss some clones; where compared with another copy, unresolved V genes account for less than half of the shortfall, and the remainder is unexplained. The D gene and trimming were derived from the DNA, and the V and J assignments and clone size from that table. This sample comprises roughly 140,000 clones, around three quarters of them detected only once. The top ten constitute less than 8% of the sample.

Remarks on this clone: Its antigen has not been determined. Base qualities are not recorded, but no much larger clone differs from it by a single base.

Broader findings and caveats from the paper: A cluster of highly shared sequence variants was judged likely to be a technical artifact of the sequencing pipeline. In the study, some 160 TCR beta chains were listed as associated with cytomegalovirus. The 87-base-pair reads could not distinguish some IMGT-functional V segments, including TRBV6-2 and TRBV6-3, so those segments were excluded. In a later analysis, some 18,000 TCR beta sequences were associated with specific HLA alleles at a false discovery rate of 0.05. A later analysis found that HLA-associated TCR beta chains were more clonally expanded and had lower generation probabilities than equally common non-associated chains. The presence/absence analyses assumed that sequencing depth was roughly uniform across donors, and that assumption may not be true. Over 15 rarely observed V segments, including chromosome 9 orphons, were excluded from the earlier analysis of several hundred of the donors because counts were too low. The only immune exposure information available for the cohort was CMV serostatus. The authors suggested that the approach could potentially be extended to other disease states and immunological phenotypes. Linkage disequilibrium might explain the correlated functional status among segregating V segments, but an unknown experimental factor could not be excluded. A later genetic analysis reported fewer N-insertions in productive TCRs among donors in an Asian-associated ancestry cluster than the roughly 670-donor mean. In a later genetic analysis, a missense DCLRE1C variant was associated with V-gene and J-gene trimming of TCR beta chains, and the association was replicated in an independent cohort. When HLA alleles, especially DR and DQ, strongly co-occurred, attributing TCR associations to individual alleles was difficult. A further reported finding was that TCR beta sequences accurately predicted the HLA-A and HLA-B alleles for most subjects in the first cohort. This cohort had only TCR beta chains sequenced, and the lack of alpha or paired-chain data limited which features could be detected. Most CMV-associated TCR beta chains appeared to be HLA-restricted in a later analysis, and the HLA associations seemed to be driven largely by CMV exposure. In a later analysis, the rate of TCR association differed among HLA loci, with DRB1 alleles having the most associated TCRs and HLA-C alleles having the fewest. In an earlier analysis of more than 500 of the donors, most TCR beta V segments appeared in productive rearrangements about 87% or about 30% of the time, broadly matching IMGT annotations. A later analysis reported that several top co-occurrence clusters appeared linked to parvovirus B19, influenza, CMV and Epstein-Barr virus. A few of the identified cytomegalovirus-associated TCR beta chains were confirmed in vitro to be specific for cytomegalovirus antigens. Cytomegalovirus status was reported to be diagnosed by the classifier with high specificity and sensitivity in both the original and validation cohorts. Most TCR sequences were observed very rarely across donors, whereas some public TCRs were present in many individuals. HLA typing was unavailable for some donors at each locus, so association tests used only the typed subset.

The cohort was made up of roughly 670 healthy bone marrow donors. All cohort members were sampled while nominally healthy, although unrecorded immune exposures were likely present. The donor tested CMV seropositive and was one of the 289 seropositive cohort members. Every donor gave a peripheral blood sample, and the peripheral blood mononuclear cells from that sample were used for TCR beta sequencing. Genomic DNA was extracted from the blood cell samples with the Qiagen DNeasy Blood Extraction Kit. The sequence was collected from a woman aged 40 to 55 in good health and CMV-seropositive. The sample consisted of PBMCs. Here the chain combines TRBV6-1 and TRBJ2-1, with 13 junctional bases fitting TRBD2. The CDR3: CASSALLAGGPEQFF. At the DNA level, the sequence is TGTGCCAGCAGTGCCCTACTAGCGGGGGGGCCAGAGCAGTTCTTC.